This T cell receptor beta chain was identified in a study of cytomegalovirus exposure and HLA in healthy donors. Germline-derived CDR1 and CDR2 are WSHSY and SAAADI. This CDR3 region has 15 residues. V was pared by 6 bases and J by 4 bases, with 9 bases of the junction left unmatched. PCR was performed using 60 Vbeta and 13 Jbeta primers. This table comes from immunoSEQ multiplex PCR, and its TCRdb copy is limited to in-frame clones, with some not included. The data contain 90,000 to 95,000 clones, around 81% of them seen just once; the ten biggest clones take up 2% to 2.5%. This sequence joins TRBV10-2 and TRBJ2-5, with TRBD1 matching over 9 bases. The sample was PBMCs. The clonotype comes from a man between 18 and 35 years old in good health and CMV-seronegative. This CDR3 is CASRGQGTSLETQYF. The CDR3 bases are TGCGCCAGCAGGGGACAGGGAACAAGCTTAGAGACCCAGTACTTC.